This T cell receptor beta chain was sequenced during a study of blood T cell repertoires in COVID-19. About the research overall: Some COVID-19 samples were acute and others convalescent; all came from the United States, Italy and Spain.

Study members were between about 18 and 95 years old and lived in 24 US regions. Original methodology: The authors estimated nucleated cell counts from reference gene primer amplification. Libraries were prepared by immunoSEQ multiplex PCR; TCRdb keeps only in-frame clonotypes and omits some of them. V and J calls and clone size are given by that table; D and trimming were obtained from the DNA. The profile shows about 440,000 clones, around 91% of them singletons. The CDR3 is 13 residues long. In germline, CDR1 is SGHAT, CDR2 FQNNGV. Trimming shortened V by 2 bases and J by 7 bases, and 11 bases separated the two germline ends.

The rearrangement uses TRBV11-2 and TRBJ1-2; a possible D gene is TRBD1 (6 bases). The sequencing input was PBMCs or T cells enriched from blood (not recorded which). The sequence came from a man aged 18 to 29 who had recovered from COVID-19. CDR3 amino acids: CASSLIRGFGYTF. CDR3 nucleotide sequence: TGTGCCAGCAGCTTAATAAGGGGGTTTGGCTACACCTTC.